This entry concerns a single T cell receptor beta chain. Its antigen is as yet unknown. These data belong to a study of cytomegalovirus exposure and HLA in healthy donors. Study-wide results and limits: Analyses of presence/absence relied on an assumption of roughly uniform sequencing depth across donors.

The germline gives CDR1 SGHVS, CDR2 FQNEAQ. The trim removed 5 bases at V and 4 bases at J, leaving 9 bases unmatched. The CDR3 has 17 residues. Primers: 60 Vbeta forward and 13 Jbeta reverse. The repertoire was sequenced with immunoSEQ multiplex PCR; TCRdb's copy has only in-frame clones and lacks some. The sample holds about 120,000 clones, about 80% seen once. The rearrangement joins TRBV7-8 to TRBJ2-2; 11 nucleotides agree with TRBD2. The source material was PBMCs. The source is a female donor in good health and CMV-seropositive. CDR3 sequence reads: CASSKNSGGAGTGELFF. CDR3 DNA: TGTGCCAGCAGCAAGAATAGCGGGGGGGCCGGCACCGGGGAGCTGTTTTTT.